Included here is one TCR beta chain sequence, with context. Other autoimmune diseases, uncontrolled infections, pregnancy or lactation excluded patients from enrollment. The PBMCs were taken from approximately 9.7 ml of fresh peripheral blood. Researchers took RNA transcripts and amplified TCR beta CDR3 regions from them. First-round RT-PCR employed HTBI primers, with a second-round multiplex PCR after it. TCRdb fed the multiplex PCR reads into MiXCR, producing one record per CDR3 protein. This repertoire shows about 660,000 distinct CDR3 sequences, 35% to 45% found once; its top ten account for more than 2.5%. This entry comes from a study of Graves' ophthalmopathy and Graves' hyperthyroidism. Trimming cost V 4 bases and J 4 bases; bases outside gene matches: 6. Germline loops: CDR1 SEHNR, CDR2 FQNEAQ (reference sequence). The CDR3 has 14 residues.

The sample comprised peripheral blood. The clonotype comes from an adult man with Graves' ophthalmopathy. This chain uses TRBV7-9 with TRBJ1-1; 7 bases align to TRBD1. The CDR3 DNA is TGTGCCAGCAGCTCCCGACAGGGTGTCACTGAAGCTTTCTTT. This gives the protein CASSSRQGVTEAFF.